Sequencing of this TCR beta chain was carried out in a study of radiotherapy plus CTLA-4 blockade in lung cancer. Study at large: Objective responses emerged in under 20% of patients, and 31% attained disease control. Study-wide findings and caveats: Expansion in blood of tumor-derived TCR clones was seen after radiotherapy plus ipilimumab. Early blood T cell clone dynamics reportedly forecast response best, with interferon-beta.

TCRdb's table, derived via immunoSEQ multiplex PCR, lists solely in-frame clones and lacks some. Found here are about 28,000 clones, 79% of them singletons; the top ten hold over 15%. Treatment of patients with chemo-refractory metastatic non-small-cell lung cancer consisted of focal radiation plus CTLA-4 blockade with ipilimumab. The germline V gene has CDR1 SGHRS and CDR2 YFSETQ. CDR3 length: 17 amino acids. Losses at the gene ends were 5 bases for V and 0 bases for J; bases not matched to a gene: 11. Remarks on this clone: Its antigen is undetermined.

The sample here was peripheral blood, taken from a patient treated with radiotherapy plus ipilimumab. The genes are TRBV5-1 and TRBJ1-1; 9 bases map to TRBD1. The receptor comes from a human donor with non-small cell lung cancer that progressed on radiotherapy plus ipilimumab. CDR3 in amino acids: CASRGTTGGGMNTEAFF. In DNA, the CDR3 is TGCGCCAGCAGGGGGACTACAGGGGGCGGCATGAACACTGAAGCTTTCTTT.